One sample yielded the 32 T cell receptor beta chains listed below, sequenced in a study of CD8 T cells in Susac syndrome. When the RNA was reverse transcribed, random hexamers were used with an input of roughly 0.45 to 1 ug. TCRdb re-analysed the immunoSEQ multiplex PCR reads in MiXCR, keeping a single row per CDR3 protein. The table has under 200,000 distinct CDR3 sequences, over 90% seen once. Material for sequencing was CD8+ T cells from PBMCs. All receptors derive from a human donor with Susac syndrome.

The V call is TRBV21-1, the J call TRBJ2-5; whether TRBD1, the table's D call, matches the DNA was not checked. TRBV21-1 is assigned pseudogene status. The CDR3 spans 15 residues. In nucleotides, the CDR3 is TGTGCCAGCAGCAAAGTCACAGGGGTAGGGGAGACCCAGTACTTC. This sequence encodes CASSKVTGVGETQYF.

V and J are TRBV4-1 and TRBJ1-2; D ambiguous. CDR3 size: 14 residues. Germline CDR1 reads MGHRA; CDR2 reads YSYEKL. The V and J ends lost 0 bases and 2 bases respectively, with 7 bases between them. CDR3 sequence (DNA): TGCGCCAGCAGCCAAGATAGGAAAAACTATGGCTACACCTTC. This translates into CASSQDRKNYGYTF.

V gene TRBV12-5 combines with J gene TRBJ2-7; no clear D. Trimming shortened V by 5 bases and J by 1 base, and 12 bases separated the two germline ends. The CDR3 loop spans 14 amino acids. In germline, CDR1 is LGHNT, CDR2 FRNRAP. DNA of the CDR3: TGTGCTAGTGGTCCCTCAACAGTTTCCTACGAGCAGTACTTC. Protein sequence: CASGPSTVSYEQYF.

The chain is built from TRBV5-1 and TRBJ1-1, with 10 nucleotides matching TRBD1. The CDR3 contains 14 residues. With V trimmed by 6 bases and J by 3 bases, 5 bases remained unmatched. Per the germline V gene, CDR1 is SGHRS and CDR2 is YFSETQ. This CDR3 is CASTQTGGYTEAFF. CDR3 nucleotides: TGCGCCAGCACACAGACAGGGGGCTACACTGAAGCTTTCTTT.

Only a few counts were recorded for this clonotype. The V and J genes are TRBV11-2 and TRBJ1-1; no clear D gene. Germline V lookup: CDR1 SGHAT, CDR2 FQNNGV. This CDR3 contains 15 residues. Trimming left V 2 bases short and J 0 bases short, with 10 bases between. CDR3 DNA: TGTGCCAGCAGCTTATCTCGGGAGTTGAACACTGAAGCTTTCTTT. It specifies CASSLSRELNTEAFF. The full variable domain, rest sourced from reference TRBV11-2 and TRBJ1-1, is EAGVAQSPRYKIIEKRQSVAFWCNPISGHATLYWYQQILGQGPKLLIQFQNNGVVDDSQLPKDRFSAERLKGVDSTLKIQPAKLEDSAVYLCASSLSRELNTEAFFGQGTRLTVV.

The chain uses TRBV12-3 or TRBV12-4 and TRBJ2-4; D remains unclear. The V end was cut by 5 bases, the J end by 3 bases, with 14 bases between. This CDR3 spans 15 amino acids. CDR3: CASSPYKALKNIQYF. The CDR3 coding sequence is TGTGCCAGCAGTCCGTACAAGGCGCTCAAAAACATTCAGTACTTC.

V is TRBV20-1 and J is TRBJ2-2; no clear D gene. The CDR3 contains 11 residues. Trimming removed 1 base from V and 6 bases from J, with 3 bases in between. Germline lookup yields CDR1 DFQATT and CDR2 SNEGSKA (reference sequence). This CDR3 reads CSARVPGELFF. Written as DNA, the CDR3 is TGCAGTGCTAGAGTTCCCGGGGAGCTGTTTTTT.

The chain employs TRBV9 and TRBJ2-7; tentatively, D is TRBD2 (5 bases). This CDR3 contains 14 residues. With 1 base removed from V and 2 bases from J, the gap between germline ends came to 10 bases. Germline V CDR1 and CDR2: SGDLS, YYNGEE. CDR3: CASSVTAATYEQYF. CDR3 sequence (DNA): TGTGCCAGCAGCGTAACAGCGGCTACCTACGAGCAGTACTTC.

This clonotype occurred once. V usage is TRBV28 and J usage is TRBJ2-7; 7 nucleotides agree with TRBD2. The CDR3 covers 17 residues. Germline V gene sequence: CDR1 MDHEN, CDR2 SYDVKM. The J segment lost 1 base and the V segment lost 5 bases, leaving 14 bases of the junction unmatched. The CDR3 is CASSPRDPRGESYEQYF. The CDR3 DNA reads as TGTGCCAGCAGTCCAAGAGACCCTCGGGGGGAGTCCTACGAGCAGTACTTC.

The rearrangement joins TRBV6-6 to TRBJ2-3, with TRBD2 matching over 7 bases. This CDR3 is 15 amino acids long. The ends lost 2 bases at V and 4 bases at J; junction bases unmatched: 6. Germline V gene lookup returns CDR1 MNHNY and CDR2 SVGAGI (reference sequence). The CDR3, as DNA: TGTGCCAGCAGTTACCTCACGGGGGGATCAGATACGCAGTATTTT. This sequence encodes CASSYLTGGSDTQYF.

The chain has TRBV29-1 and TRBJ2-1, with TRBD2 matching 7 bases. CDR1 SQVTM and CDR2 ANQGSEA come from the germline V gene. This CDR3 contains 14 residues. V shed 3 bases, J shed 2 bases, and the junction held 4 bases outside the gene matches. CDR3 bases: TGCAGCGTTGATGTGCGGGAGACCTACAATGAGCAGTTCTTC. Translating it yields CSVDVRETYNEQFF.

The chain joins TRBV6-5 to TRBJ1-2, with a weak D call TRBD1 (6 bases). Germline CDR1 is MNHEY and CDR2 is SVGAGI. Trimming stripped 0 bases from V and 5 bases from J, with 7 bases between. The CDR3 runs 13 residues. The CDR3 loop reads CASSYSTGYGYTF. In nucleotides, the CDR3 is TGTGCCAGCAGTTACTCAACAGGGTATGGCTACACCTTC.

The V call is TRBV28, the J call TRBJ1-1; D is unresolved. The CDR3 totals 13 residues. Looked up from germline, CDR1 is MDHEN and CDR2 is SYDVKM. V shed 2 bases and J shed 4 bases, with 8 bases lying between them. The CDR3 loop reads CASSLGRITEAFF. Written as DNA, the CDR3 is TGTGCCAGCAGTTTAGGGCGGATCACTGAAGCTTTCTTT.

The V call is TRBV2, the J call TRBJ1-1; unclear D gene. The V and J ends lost 7 bases and 2 bases respectively, with 8 bases between them. This CDR3 contains 12 residues. Germline assignment: CDR1 SNHLY and CDR2 FYNNEI. CDR3 sequence reads: CASKLPNTEAFF. The DNA for the CDR3 is TGTGCCAGCAAGCTCCCTAACACTGAAGCTTTCTTT. The whole variable domain, filled in from reference TRBV2 and TRBJ1-1, reads EPEVTQTPSHQVTQMGQEVILRCVPISNHLYFYWYRQILGQKVEFLVSFYNNEISEKSEIFDDQFSVERPDGSNFTLKIRSTKLEDSAMYFCASKLPNTEAFFGQGTRLTVV.

The chain carries TRBV18 and TRBJ2-3; D gene unclear. The CDR3 runs 16 residues. The germline V and J ends were trimmed by 0 bases and 2 bases, with 12 bases remaining between them. The germline V gene encodes CDR1 KGHSH and CDR2 LQKENI. The CDR3 DNA reads TGTGCCAGCTCACCACCGGAACAGCTACTCACAGATACGCAGTATTTT. It yields the protein CASSPPEQLLTDTQYF.

V usage is TRBV28 and J usage is TRBJ2-7; D might be TRBD2 (6 bases). The CDR3 contains 14 residues. Trimming shortened V by 4 bases and J by 4 bases, and 14 bases separated the two germline ends. Germline assignment: CDR1 MDHEN and CDR2 SYDVKM. The CDR3 loop is CASSSPGREYEQYF. The CDR3 DNA is TGTGCCAGCAGTTCCCCGGGACGGGAGTACGAGCAGTACTTC.

The gene calls are TRBV3-1 and TRBJ2-7; 7 bases line up with TRBD2. The CDR3 extends over 15 amino acids. With V trimmed by 4 bases and J by 4 bases, 10 bases remained unmatched. CDR1 is LGHDT and CDR2 is YNNKEL in the germline V gene (reference sequence). CDR3 coding DNA: TGTGCCAGCAGCCGGAACCGGGACTATCCGTACGAGCAGTACTTC. It encodes CASSRNRDYPYEQYF.

V is TRBV29-1 and J is TRBJ2-1; TRBD2 agrees at 11 bases. Germline V CDR1 and CDR2: SQVTM, ANQGSEA. Trimming at V came to 0 bases and at J to 3 bases, leaving 7 bases not matched to a gene. This CDR3 has 17 amino acids. CDR3 bases: TGCAGCGTTGAAGATAGCGGGGGGGCCCCCTACTACAATGAGCAGTTCTTC. Translation: CSVEDSGGAPYYNEQFF.

DNA for the CDR3: TGTGCCAGCAGGATAGACAGCTACGAGCAGTACTTC. Protein: CASRIDSYEQYF. The chain has TRBV7-9 and TRBJ2-7; TRBD1 might be the D (5 bases). The CDR3 covers 12 residues. The germline gives CDR1 SEHNR, CDR2 FQNEAQ (reference sequence). Trimming pared 6 bases from V and 3 bases from J, leaving 9 bases between.

This sequence joins TRBV27 and TRBJ2-3; 10 nucleotides line up with TRBD2. The CDR3 has 18 amino acids. Losses at the gene ends were 5 bases for V and 0 bases for J; bases not matched to a gene: 11. Germline V gives CDR1 MNHEY, CDR2 SMNVEV (reference sequence). CDR3 region: CASSGSGRSGASTDTQYF. The CDR3 DNA follows: TGTGCCAGCAGTGGTAGCGGGAGGTCGGGTGCTAGCACAGATACGCAGTATTTT.

The rearrangement uses TRBV11-2 and TRBJ2-1; D is perhaps TRBD2 (6 bases). Germline V CDR1 and CDR2: SGHAT, FQNNGV. V dropped 10 bases and J dropped 0 bases, with 16 bases sitting between them. The CDR3 totals 15 residues. CDR3 sequence: CATQGGPSSYNEQFF. The CDR3 DNA follows: TGTGCCACCCAAGGAGGGCCTAGCTCCTACAATGAGCAGTTCTTC.

V is TRBV19 and J is TRBJ2-3; D not resolved. The CDR3 has 14 amino acids. Germline lookup yields CDR1 LNHDA and CDR2 SQIVND (reference sequence). Trimming took off 8 bases at V and 1 base at J, with 13 bases between the two ends. The CDR3 DNA reads TGTGCCAGTGGCCTAGTCGGCGGCACAGATACGCAGTATTTT. Translated: CASGLVGGTDTQYF.

The rearrangement uses TRBV9 and TRBJ2-7, with D hard to call. Looked up from germline, CDR1 is SGDLS and CDR2 is YYNGEE. The CDR3 loop spans 14 amino acids. Trimming shortened V by 2 bases and J by 2 bases, and 11 bases separated the two germline ends. As DNA, the CDR3 is TGTGCCAGCAGCGTGAACAGTGACCCCTACGAGCAGTACTTC. Translated: CASSVNSDPYEQYF.

This clonotype was seen a handful of times. This chain joins TRBV6-6 and TRBJ2-7, with 7 nucleotides matching TRBD2. The CDR3 is made up of 12 amino acids. The ends lost 8 bases at V and 3 bases at J; junction bases unmatched: 4. Germline CDR1 and CDR2: MNHNY and SVGAGI (reference sequence). The CDR3 region is CASSGGIYEQYF. The DNA for the CDR3 is TGTGCCAGCTCGGGAGGAATCTACGAGCAGTACTTC.

The chain links TRBV20-1 to TRBJ1-5; D may be TRBD1 (5 bases). Germline V gives CDR1 DFQATT, CDR2 SNEGSKA (reference sequence). The CDR3 has 16 amino acids. Trimming shortened V by 0 bases and J by 3 bases, and 15 bases separated the two germline ends. The CDR3 spells CSARDPSGRLNQPQHF. In nucleotides, the CDR3 is TGCAGTGCTAGAGATCCTTCAGGGAGACTCAATCAGCCCCAGCATTTT.

J is TRBJ1-6 and V is TRBV12-3 or TRBV12-4; tentatively, D is TRBD1 (5 bases). The CDR3 contains 13 residues. V lost 8 bases and J 10 bases, leaving 15 bases between the germline ends. This CDR3 reads CASCGGVGSPLHF. CDR3 sequence (DNA): TGTGCCAGCTGTGGGGGGGTCGGGTCACCCCTCCACTTT.

CDR3 coding DNA: TGTGCCAGCAGCGGACGACAGTGGAGCTCTGGAAACACCATATATTTT. Its translation is CASSGRQWSSGNTIYF. The genes are TRBV7-9 and TRBJ1-3; D possibly corresponds to TRBD1 (5 bases). The CDR3 extends over 16 amino acids. Trimming left V 5 bases short and J 0 bases short, with 14 bases between. Germline CDR1 SEHNR, CDR2 FQNEAQ (reference sequence).

This clonotype has a single count. V gene TRBV20-1 combines with J gene TRBJ2-5; D possibly corresponds to TRBD1 (7 bases). Looked up from germline, CDR1 is DFQATT and CDR2 is SNEGSKA (reference sequence). Trimming took off 1 base at V and 1 base at J, with 16 bases between the two ends. This CDR3 has 16 amino acids. In DNA form, the CDR3 reads TGCAGTGCTAGAGCTGCGGGGACAGCCGTCCAAGAGACCCAGTACTTC. Translated: CSARAAGTAVQETQYF.

The chain employs TRBV20-1 and TRBJ1-1; D is undetermined. Trimming left V 0 bases short and J 7 bases short, with 6 bases between. The CDR3 sequence is 11 residues long. Germline loops: CDR1 DFQATT, CDR2 SNEGSKA (reference sequence). The CDR3: CSARDFREAFF. CDR3 nucleotides: TGCAGTGCTAGAGATTTCCGTGAAGCTTTCTTT.

The CDR3 DNA sequence: TGCAGTGCTCCCCTTCTAACAGATACGCAGTATTTT. Amino acid sequence: CSAPLLTDTQYF. This sequence joins TRBV20-1 and TRBJ2-3, with D unresolved. V was shortened by 5 bases and J by 3 bases, with 9 bases between the two germline ends. Germline loops: CDR1 DFQATT, CDR2 SNEGSKA (reference sequence). CDR3 length: 12 residues.

The gene calls are TRBV19 and TRBJ1-2; 7 bases line up with TRBD1. CDR3 length: 16 amino acids. Trimming took 5 bases from V and 0 from J; bases not matched to a gene: 9. Per germline, CDR1 LNHDA and CDR2 SQIVND (reference sequence). CDR3 protein: CASSVFRQGTNYGYTF. The CDR3 coding sequence is TGTGCCAGTAGTGTGTTTCGACAGGGTACTAACTATGGCTACACCTTC.

CDR3 sequence reads: CATLAGINEQYF. The CDR3 DNA is TGTGCCACCCTAGCGGGGATAAACGAGCAGTACTTC. The chain uses TRBV6-5 and TRBJ2-7; TRBD2 matches 9 bases. CDR1 and CDR2 from the germline V gene are MNHEY and SVGAGI. This CDR3 spans 12 amino acids. V shed 10 bases, J shed 5 bases, and the junction held 6 bases outside the gene matches.